A single sample is the source of the 17 T cell receptor beta chains below, sequenced in a study of identical twins. TCRdb ran MiXCR on the 5' RACE reads and lists one entry per CDR3 protein. The table shows hundreds of thousands of distinct CDR3 sequences, with about 8.1% occurring only once. In addition, the sample was reused for a study of yellow fever vaccine responses in identical twins.

The material sequenced was memory (CD45RO+) T cells sorted from blood. These receptors were taken from a woman aged 18-29 years in good health.

The genes are TRBV7-8 and TRBJ2-1; 8 positions agree with TRBD2. CDR1 and CDR2 from the germline V gene are SGHVS and FQNEAQ. This CDR3 is built from 19 residues. After removal of 0 bases from V and 0 bases from J, the junction contained 10 bases not matched to a gene. CDR3 nucleotides: TGTGCCAGCAGCTTAGCGCTACCCCAAGCGGGGGCCTCCTACAATGAGCAGTTCTTC. It codes for CASSLALPQAGASYNEQFF.

This clonotype appeared many times. This chain uses TRBV6-1 with TRBJ1-1, with D possibly TRBD1 on 5 matching bases. Between the trimmed V and J ends, which lost 5 bases and 0 bases, there was a span of 13 bases. Germline V gene lookup returns CDR1 MNHNS and CDR2 SASEGT. The CDR3 has 15 residues. In DNA, the CDR3 is TGTGCCAGCAGTCCCCGGGGGGGAATGAACACTGAAGCTTTCTTT. Protein sequence: CASSPRGGMNTEAFF.

This clonotype came up a few times. This sequence joins TRBV15 and TRBJ1-6; D unresolved. Germline V gives CDR1 LNHNV, CDR2 YYDKDF (reference sequence). This CDR3 has 14 amino acids. V was shortened by 0 bases and J by 7 bases, with 7 bases between the two germline ends. The CDR3 reads CATSRDPGNSPLHF. CDR3 bases: TGTGCCACCAGCAGAGATCCCGGGAATTCACCCCTCCACTTT.

This clonotype was detected a few times. This chain connects TRBV12-3 or TRBV12-4 to TRBJ2-7, with 9 bases identical to TRBD2. V was pared by 0 bases and J by 1 base, with 4 bases of the junction left unmatched. This CDR3 region has 16 residues. The CDR3 here is CASSLAASGTSYEQYF. CDR3 coding DNA: TGTGCCAGCAGTTTAGCGGCTAGCGGGACATCCTACGAGCAGTACTTC.

This clonotype was seen a few times. This sequence joins TRBV15 and TRBJ2-7; D may be TRBD2 (6 bases). The CDR3 spans 16 residues. Per the germline V gene, CDR1 is LNHNV and CDR2 is YYDKDF (reference sequence). V was clipped by 0 bases and J by 0 bases, with 12 bases between them. CDR3 in amino acids: CATSRDRSRDSYEQYF. The CDR3 DNA follows: TGTGCCACCAGCAGAGATCGCTCGCGGGACTCCTACGAGCAGTACTTC.

The V gene is TRBV12-3 or TRBV12-4, the J gene TRBJ2-7; 7 bases match TRBD1. This CDR3 contains 15 residues. Trimming cost V 5 bases and J 4 bases; bases outside gene matches: 11. CDR3 protein: CASSGQVKKPYEQYF. In DNA, the CDR3 is TGTGCCAGCAGTGGACAGGTGAAAAAGCCTTACGAGCAGTACTTC.

The chain has TRBV27 and TRBJ2-1; D not certain. V was pared by 2 bases and J by 7 bases, with 9 bases between. The CDR3 sequence is 13 residues long. In germline, CDR1 is MNHEY, CDR2 SMNVEV (reference sequence). The CDR3 nucleotides are TGTGCCAGCAGTTTACCCCCTCTTAATGAGCAGTTCTTC. Its translation: CASSLPPLNEQFF.

The J gene is TRBJ2-5, the V gene TRBV6-1; 8 bases fit TRBD1. Germline CDR1 and CDR2: MNHNS and SASEGT. The junction had 7 bases not matched to a gene; V was cut back by 7 bases and J by 6 bases. The CDR3 length is 13 residues. The CDR3 sequence is CASKDRDSKTQYF. The CDR3 bases are TGTGCCAGCAAGGACAGGGATTCGAAGACCCAGTACTTC.

To note about this clonotype: At one boundary the junction diverges from the germline segment, which might be a read error. This chain links TRBV7-9 with TRBJ1-4; TRBD1 matches at 9 bases. Germline CDR1 and CDR2: SEHNR and FQNEAQ (reference sequence). This CDR3 is built from 15 residues. CDR3 bases: TGTGGCAGCAGCACGGGGACAGGGAAGGGTGAAAAACTGTTTTTT. Residues: CGSSTGTGKGEKLFF. Filled out from reference TRBV7-9 and TRBJ1-4, the complete variable domain reads DTGVSQNPRHKITKRGQNVTFRCDPISEHNRLYWYRQTLGQGPEFLTYFQNEAQLEKSRLLSDRFSAERPKGSFSTLEIQRTEQGDSAMYLCGSSTGTGKGEKLFFGSGTQLSVL.

The chain uses TRBV12-2 and TRBJ2-7; the D segment call TRBD2 is taken from the table without a DNA check. TRBV12-2 is reported as a pseudogene. This CDR3 is built from 15 residues. CDR3 sequence reads: CASSNASGIIGEQYF. Here the CDR3 DNA reads TGTGCAAGTTCAAATGCTAGCGGGATTATTGGCGAGCAGTACTTC.

This clonotype has a count of ten or more. The chain has TRBV10-2 and TRBJ2-4; D perhaps matches TRBD2 (6 bases). Germline V gene lookup returns CDR1 WSHSY and CDR2 SAAADI. V was trimmed by 3 bases and J by 0 bases, leaving 15 bases between them. This CDR3 has 17 amino acids. The CDR3 DNA follows: TGCGCCAGCAGTGACCGGAGGGCTTCACTAGCCAAAAACATTCAGTACTTC. Translation: CASSDRRASLAKNIQYF.

The V and J genes are TRBV4-2 and TRBJ2-4; 9 bases match TRBD2. The V gene's germline CDR1 is LGHNA and CDR2 YNFKEQ. The CDR3 spans 19 residues. The junction had 12 bases not matched to a gene; V was cut back by 3 bases and J by 0 bases. CDR3 in DNA: TGTGCCAGCAGCCAGGACCGACTAGCGGTGCCACTAGCCAAAAACATTCAGTACTTC. It translates to CASSQDRLAVPLAKNIQYF.

The chain has TRBV24-1 and TRBJ2-5; possible D gene TRBD2, 6 bases. The CDR3 sequence is 18 residues long. The ends were cut back, 1 base at V and 1 base at J, with 18 bases in the middle. Germline V CDR1 and CDR2: KGHDR, SFDVKD. CDR3 residues: CATSDLGYDGGSQETQYF. The CDR3 nucleotides are TGTGCCACCAGTGATTTAGGCTATGACGGGGGATCCCAAGAGACCCAGTACTTC.

This clonotype was detected many times. The V and J genes are TRBV4-1 and TRBJ2-2, with D perhaps TRBD2 (6 bases). The CDR3 contains 16 residues. Trimming took off 3 bases at V and 7 bases at J, with 18 bases between the two ends. CDR1 is MGHRA and CDR2 is YSYEKL in the germline V gene. CDR3 sequence: CASSQSLGRGSGELFF. The DNA of the CDR3 is TGCGCCAGCAGCCAGTCCTTGGGGCGGGGAAGCGGGGAGCTGTTTTTT.

This clonotype appeared a few times. The rearrangement links TRBV2 to TRBJ1-3; possible D gene TRBD1, 5 bases. The CDR3 runs to 13 residues. The V and J ends lost 7 bases and 2 bases respectively, with 9 bases between them. Per germline, CDR1 SNHLY and CDR2 FYNNEI. CDR3 in DNA: TGTGCCAGCACGGGGGGTCCTGGAAACACCATATATTTT. Its translation is CASTGGPGNTIYF. The full variable domain, its missing parts supplied by reference TRBV2 and TRBJ1-3, is EPEVTQTPSHQVTQMGQEVILRCVPISNHLYFYWYRQILGQKVEFLVSFYNNEISEKSEIFDDQFSVERPDGSNFTLKIRSTKLEDSAMYFCASTGGPGNTIYFGEGSWLTVV.

This clonotype was seen only a few times. The V call is TRBV20-1, the J call TRBJ2-5; maybe TRBD2 (6 bases). This CDR3 region has 14 residues. V dropped 4 bases and J dropped 5 bases, with 17 bases sitting between them. CDR1 is DFQATT, CDR2 SNEGSKA, per germline (reference sequence). The CDR3 protein is CSAIGSTGAETQYF. The DNA for the CDR3 is TGCAGTGCTATCGGGAGTACGGGAGCTGAGACCCAGTACTTC.

This clonotype was found many times. The rearrangement links TRBV18 to TRBJ2-3, with TRBD2 matching 8 bases. This CDR3 region has 16 residues. From germline, CDR1 is KGHSH and CDR2 LQKENI. The junction had 9 bases not matched to a gene; V was cut back by 3 bases and J by 4 bases. CDR3 residues: CASSPPHGGGPDTQYF. The CDR3 DNA reads as TGTGCCAGCTCACCTCCCCACGGGGGGGGCCCAGATACGCAGTATTTT.